Listed below are T cell receptor beta chains from one sample, sequenced in a study of T cell changes during pregnancy in multiple sclerosis. Produced via immunoSEQ multiplex PCR; TCRdb's table is partial and in-frame only. The sample lists 50,000 to 75,000 clones, roughly 92% occurring once. The sequenced sample was peripheral blood, obtained in the third trimester of pregnancy. The receptors come from a female donor in good health, enrolled as a control in a pregnancy study. Each CDR3 is given with its conserved first and last residue. The D gene is left open where the match is weak. Only some rows state a clone size, as once, few, many or a class for expanded clones.

>TRBJ1-4|TRBD1|TRBV5-1|.
TGCGCCAGCAGCTTATGGACAGGAAGGATGGCTAATGAAAAACTGTTTTTT
CASSLWTGRMANEKLFF
>TRBJ1-1|TRBD1|TRBV5-1|.
TGCGCCAGCACCCCAAGGACAGGGGGCTACCCGAACACTGAAGCTTTCTTT
CASTPRTGGYPNTEAFF
>TRBJ1-1|TRBD1|TRBV6-6|.
TGTGCCAGCAGTCGGGACAGGGCTTACACTGAAGCTTTCTTT
CASSRDRAYTEAFF
>TRBJ2-1|.|TRBV6-5|once
TGTGCCAGCAAAAAGAGGTCCCTCGTCGATGAGCAGTTCTTC
CASKKRSLVDEQFF
>TRBJ2-1|.|TRBV12-5|.
TGTGCTAGTGGTTTGGTAGTAGCGGTTTCCTACAATGAGCAGTTCTTC
CASGLVVAVSYNEQFF
>TRBJ1-2|.|TRBV5-1|.
TGCGCCAGCAGCTTGGAGATGGAGGGCTATGGCTACACCTTC
CASSLEMEGYGYTF
>TRBJ2-7|TRBD2|TRBV2|.
TGTGCCAGCAGCATCAGCCCGACTAGCGGGGGGGCTCTTTTTCTAGGCGAGCAGTACTTC
CASSISPTSGGALFLGEQYF
>TRBJ2-2|.|TRBV9|.
TGTGCCAGCAGCGTAGGACAGTACACCGGGGAGCTGTTTTTT
CASSVGQYTGELFF
>TRBJ1-4|TRBD1|TRBV5-6|.
TGTGCCAGCAGCTCTGGACAGGGGAAATTGAGTGAAAAACTGTTTTTT
CASSSGQGKLSEKLFF
>TRBJ1-5|TRBD1|TRBV11-2|.
TGTGCCAGCAGCTTGGGACAGACTCTTAGCAATCAGCCCCAGCATTTT
CASSLGQTLSNQPQHF
>TRBJ2-5|TRBD1|TRBV9|.
TGTGCCAGCAGCTCAGGGACAGCCCAAGAGACCCAGTACTTC
CASSSGTAQETQYF
>TRBJ2-7|.|TRBV18|.
TGTGCCAGCTCGCGGACAGCCCCTCTCTCCTACGAGCAGTACTTC
CASSRTAPLSYEQYF
>TRBJ2-1|.|TRBV30|.
TGTGCCTGGAAGATTGGCGGGGGCCATGGGGATGAGCAGTTCTTC
CAWKIGGGHGDEQFF
>TRBJ1-5|.|TRBV5-8|once
TGTGCCAGCAGCTTACAGGACAATCAGCCCCAGCATTTT
CASSLQDNQPQHF
>TRBJ1-5|.|TRBV5-8|.
TGTGCCAGCAGCCCTGGGACTTCCAATCAGCCCCAGCATTTT
CASSPGTSNQPQHF
>TRBJ1-5|TRBD1|TRBV5-1|once
TGCGCCAGCAGCTTGGACGGGACAGCCCATCAGCCCCAGCATTTT
CASSLDGTAHQPQHF
>TRBJ2-3|TRBD2|TRBV11-2|once
TGTGCCAGCAGCTTAGATACCCTAGCGGGGGTCCATAGCACAGATACGCAGTATTTT
CASSLDTLAGVHSTDTQYF
>TRBJ2-1|TRBD1|TRBV27|.
TGTGCCAGCAGTTTAAGGGGGACAGGGGTCTCCAATGAGCAGTTCTTC
CASSLRGTGVSNEQFF
>TRBJ2-2|TRBD2|TRBV19|few
TGTGCCAGTAGCTTAGCGGGGGTTGGCACCGGGGAGCTGTTTTTT
CASSLAGVGTGELFF
>TRBJ1-1|.|TRBV28|.
TGTGCCAGCAGTTTATATCCAGGTTCAGGGAACACTGAAGCTTTCTTT
CASSLYPGSGNTEAFF
>TRBJ1-2|TRBD1|TRBV7-9|.
TGTGCCAGCAGCAACCGGGACAGGGAGGCGACCTTC
CASSNRDREATF
>TRBJ2-2|.|TRBV30|.
TGTGCCTGGAACCCAGGGTACACCGGGGAGCTGTTTTTT
CAWNPGYTGELFF
>TRBJ1-5|.|TRBV5-1|.
TGCGCCAGCAGCTCGACCGAGGGGGGGCAGCCCCAGCATTTT
CASSSTEGGQPQHF
>TRBJ2-7|.|TRBV5-6|.
TGTGCCAGCAGCCTGCACGCCGGGACTCTTTCCTACGAGCAGTACTTC
CASSLHAGTLSYEQYF
>TRBJ2-7|TRBD1|TRBV28|.
TGTGCCAGCAGTCCCGGAGGTGGACAGGCCTACGAGCAGTACTTC
CASSPGGGQAYEQYF
>TRBJ2-3|.|TRBV4-2|.
TGTGCCAGCAGCCAAGATCGTTCTGGCACAGATACGCAGTATTTT
CASSQDRSGTDTQYF
>TRBJ2-1|TRBD2|TRBV7-2|.
TGTGCCAGCAGCTTAATTTTAGGAGGACTAGCGGGGAAGTTCTTC
CASSLILGGLAGKFF
>TRBJ2-3|.|TRBV18|.
TGTGCCAGCTCACCCCGGACAGTTTCTAGCACAGATACGCAGTATTTT
CASSPRTVSSTDTQYF
>TRBJ2-1|TRBD2|TRBV27|.
TGTGCCAGCAGCGCCCCTCCGGGAGGGCCTTGGGTCGAGCAGTTCTTC
CASSAPPGGPWVEQFF
>TRBJ1-2|TRBD1|TRBV6-1|.
TGTGCCAGCAGTGAACTCTACTTAAGATCGGGACAGGTTAACTATGGCTACACCTTC
CASSELYLRSGQVNYGYTF
>TRBJ1-6|.|TRBV5-1|.
TGCGCCAGCAGCTTGGGGTCCCAGGGGAGGGATTCACCCCTCCACTTT
CASSLGSQGRDSPLHF
>TRBJ1-5|TRBD1|TRBV6-1|.
TGTGCCTGCCACAGGGGTCTGAATCAGCCCCAGCATTTT
CACHRGLNQPQHF
>TRBJ1-5|.|TRBV6-5|.
TGTGCCAGCAGACCCGAGTGGGCTCAGCCCCAGCATTTT
CASRPEWAQPQHF
>TRBJ2-1|TRBD2|TRBV4-3|.
TGCGCCAGCAGCCAAGTCATACTAGCGGGGGGCAATGAGCAGTTCTTC
CASSQVILAGGNEQFF
>TRBJ2-2|TRBD1|TRBV6-5|.
TGTGCCAGCAGTCGACAGGGGAGCGGGGAGCTGTTTTTT
CASSRQGSGELFF
>TRBJ1-5|.|TRBV5-3|once
TGTGCCAGAAGCTTCCCTGGGACGGGGGGCAATCAGCCCCAGCATTTT
CARSFPGTGGNQPQHF
>TRBJ2-1|TRBD2|TRBV11-3|.
TGTGCCAGCAGCTTACTGCGGGAGAATGAGCAGTTCTTC
CASSLLRENEQFF
>TRBJ1-3|.|TRBV9|.
TGTGCCAGCAGCGTAGAAGGCGGCTCTGGAAACACCATATATTTT
CASSVEGGSGNTIYF
>TRBJ1-4|.|TRBV27|.
TGTGCCAGCAGTGCAGGGTATAATGAAAAACTGTTTTTT
CASSAGYNEKLFF
>TRBJ1-4|.|TRBV27|.
TGTGCCAGCGGGCTGAGGGGGAAACTGTTTTTT
CASGLRGKLFF
>TRBJ1-2|TRBD1|TRBV2|.
TGTGCCAGCAGCGCCTCGTTGGGGACAGTCAACTATGGCTACACCTTC
CASSASLGTVNYGYTF